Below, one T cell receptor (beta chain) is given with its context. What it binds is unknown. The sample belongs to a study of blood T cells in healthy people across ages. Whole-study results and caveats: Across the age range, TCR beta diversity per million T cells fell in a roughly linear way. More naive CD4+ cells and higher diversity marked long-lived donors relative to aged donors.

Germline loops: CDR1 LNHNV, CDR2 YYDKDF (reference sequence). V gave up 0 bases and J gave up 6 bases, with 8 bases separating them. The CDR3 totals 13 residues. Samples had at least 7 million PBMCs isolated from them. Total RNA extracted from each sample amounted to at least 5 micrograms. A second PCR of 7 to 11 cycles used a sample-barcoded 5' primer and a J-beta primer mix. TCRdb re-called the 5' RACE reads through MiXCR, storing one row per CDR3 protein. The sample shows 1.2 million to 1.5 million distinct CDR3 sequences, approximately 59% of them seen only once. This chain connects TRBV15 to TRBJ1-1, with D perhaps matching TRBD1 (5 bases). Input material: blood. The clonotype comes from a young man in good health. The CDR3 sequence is CATSREVRAEAFF. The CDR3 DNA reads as TGTGCCACCAGCAGAGAGGTCAGGGCTGAAGCTTTCTTT.